Listed below are T cell receptor beta chains from one sample, sequenced in a study of cytomegalovirus exposure and HLA in healthy donors. Measured with immunoSEQ multiplex PCR; TCRdb has only the in-frame clones, and not every one. The repertoire consists of some 120,000 clones, with 8% to 10% occurring once and the leading ten covering approximately 3%. The sequenced material came from PBMCs. The receptors here all came from a man aged 25-45 years in good health and CMV-seronegative. The CDR3 runs from the conserved cysteine through the conserved F or W. Each record gives: D gene, V gene, clone size, J gene, CDR3 protein, CDR3 DNA. D genes are given only for firm matches. Clone size is stated in some rows and not others, as once, few, many or a class when expanded.

D: TRBD1; V: TRBV6-6; size: few; J: TRBJ2-7; CDR3: CASTYPDRDGSYEQYF; DNA: TGTGCCAGCACCTACCCCGACAGGGACGGGTCCTACGAGCAGTACTTC
D: TRBD1; V: TRBV30; size: few; J: TRBJ1-6; CDR3: CAWTGQYNSPLHF; DNA: TGTGCCTGGACGGGACAGTATAATTCACCCCTCCACTTT
D: TRBD2; V: TRBV5-1; size: few; J: TRBJ2-1; CDR3: CASSIAGASYNEQFF; DNA: TGCGCCAGCAGCATAGCGGGGGCCTCCTACAATGAGCAGTTCTTC
D: TRBD1; V: TRBV5-6; size: few; J: TRBJ1-3; CDR3: CASSVDRGYGNTIYF; DNA: TGTGCCAGCAGCGTTGACAGGGGATACGGAAACACCATATATTTT
D: TRBD2; V: TRBV15; size: once; J: TRBJ2-5; CDR3: CASSGRVQETQYF; DNA: TGTGCCAGTAGCGGGAGGGTACAAGAGACCCAGTACTTC
D: TRBD1; V: TRBV6-4; size: NA; J: TRBJ1-2; CDR3: CARRNRQGDGYTF; DNA: TGTGCCAGAAGGAACCGACAGGGAGATGGCTACACCTTC
D: TRBD2; V: TRBV28; size: few; J: TRBJ2-1; CDR3: CASRLAGSGSYNEQFF; DNA: TGTGCCAGCAGGCTAGCTGGAAGCGGGAGTTACAATGAGCAGTTCTTC
D: TRBD1; V: TRBV18; size: few; J: TRBJ1-1; CDR3: CASSLAGTGVTEAFF; DNA: TGTGCCAGCTCACTCGCGGGGACAGGGGTCACTGAAGCTTTCTTT
D: TRBD1; V: TRBV23-1; size: few; J: TRBJ2-7; CDR3: CASSRKWDRPYEQYF; DNA: TGCGCCAGCAGTCGCAAATGGGACAGGCCCTACGAGCAGTACTTC
D: NA; V: TRBV6-5; size: few; J: TRBJ1-5; CDR3: CASSSGAGNQPQHF; DNA: TGTGCCAGCAGTAGTGGGGCCGGCAATCAGCCCCAGCATTTT
D: NA; V: TRBV11-2; size: NA; J: TRBJ2-1; CDR3: CASSNLGAIGFF; DNA: TGTGCCAGCAGCAACCTTGGGGCAATTGGGTTCTTC
D: TRBD1; V: TRBV7-2; size: few; J: TRBJ2-5; CDR3: CASSLKGGGRETQYF; DNA: TGTGCCAGCAGCTTAAAAGGGGGCGGACGGGAGACCCAGTACTTC
D: NA; V: TRBV29-1; size: NA; J: TRBJ1-6; CDR3: CSARTAYNSPLHF; DNA: TGCAGCGCTCGGACAGCCTATAATTCACCCCTCCACTTT
D: NA; V: TRBV11-2; size: few; J: TRBJ2-3; CDR3: CASNHRSGEADTQYF; DNA: TGTGCCAGCAACCACCGGTCGGGAGAGGCGGATACGCAGTATTTT
D: TRBD1; V: TRBV9; size: NA; J: TRBJ1-5; CDR3: CASSPQGETGGPQHF; DNA: TGTGCCAGCAGCCCCCAGGGGGAAACCGGTGGGCCCCAGCATTTT
D: NA; V: TRBV12-5; size: few; J: TRBJ2-3; CDR3: CASGLRGGSTDTQYF; DNA: TGTGCTAGTGGTTTGAGGGGCGGTAGCACAGATACGCAGTATTTT
D: NA; V: TRBV9; size: few; J: TRBJ1-6; CDR3: CASSVAGPNSPLHF; DNA: TGTGCCAGCAGCGTAGCAGGGCCCAATTCACCCCTCCACTTT
D: TRBD1; V: TRBV2; size: many; J: TRBJ1-2; CDR3: CASSEWTGGPYGYTF; DNA: TGTGCCAGCAGTGAATGGACAGGGGGCCCCTATGGCTACACCTTC
D: NA; V: TRBV28; size: NA; J: TRBJ2-3; CDR3: CASSFDRITDTQYF; DNA: TGTGCCAGCAGTTTCGACAGGATCACAGATACGCAGTATTTT
D: TRBD1; V: TRBV27; size: NA; J: TRBJ2-7; CDR3: CASSPLDRDSYEQYF; DNA: TGTGCCAGCAGTCCACTCGACAGGGACTCCTACGAGCAGTACTTC
D: TRBD2; V: TRBV11-2; size: NA; J: TRBJ2-2; CDR3: CASSNPLAGDNTGELFF; DNA: TGTGCCAGCAGCAACCCCTTAGCGGGGGATAACACCGGGGAGCTGTTTTTT
D: TRBD1; V: TRBV25-1; size: few; J: TRBJ1-1; CDR3: CASSESTGGITEAFF; DNA: TGTGCCAGCAGTGAATCGACAGGGGGTATCACTGAAGCTTTCTTT
D: TRBD2; V: TRBV7-8; size: NA; J: TRBJ2-7; CDR3: CASSRRTSSNNEQYF; DNA: TGTGCCAGCAGCCGAAGGACTAGCTCGAATAACGAGCAGTACTTC
D: NA; V: TRBV4-2; size: few; J: TRBJ2-3; CDR3: CASSQGTTKASSTDTQYF; DNA: TGTGCCAGCAGCCAAGGGACAACTAAAGCCTCTAGCACAGATACGCAGTATTTT
D: NA; V: TRBV30; size: NA; J: TRBJ2-3; CDR3: CAWSPPRDTQYF; DNA: TGTGCCTGGAGTCCCCCCAGGGATACGCAGTATTTT
D: NA; V: TRBV9; size: NA; J: TRBJ2-3; CDR3: CASSVESGTQYF; DNA: TGTGCCAGCAGCGTAGAGAGTGGTACGCAGTATTTT
D: TRBD1; V: TRBV6-4; size: few; J: TRBJ2-7; CDR3: CASRTTGGETYEQYF; DNA: TGTGCCAGCAGGACCACAGGGGGCGAAACTTACGAGCAGTACTTC
D: TRBD2; V: TRBV10-2; size: NA; J: TRBJ2-1; CDR3: CATRTSGGANEQFF; DNA: TGCGCCACCCGGACTAGCGGGGGGGCCAATGAGCAGTTCTTC
D: TRBD2; V: TRBV7-2; size: few; J: TRBJ2-3; CDR3: CASSFRTSGGAADTQYF; DNA: TGTGCCAGCAGCTTCAGGACTAGCGGGGGGGCGGCAGATACGCAGTATTTT
D: NA; V: TRBV2; size: NA; J: TRBJ2-1; CDR3: CASSVGGYSYNEQFF; DNA: TGTGCCAGCAGTGTAGGGGGATACTCCTACAATGAGCAGTTCTTC
D: NA; V: TRBV29-1; size: NA; J: TRBJ2-7; CDR3: CSAVTTTYEQYF; DNA: TGCAGCGCTGTGACTACAACCTACGAGCAGTACTTC
D: TRBD2; V: TRBV10-3; size: NA; J: TRBJ2-2; CDR3: CAIGGVTGELFF; DNA: TGTGCCATCGGGGGGGTCACCGGGGAGCTGTTTTTT
D: NA; V: TRBV6-5; size: NA; J: TRBJ2-3; CDR3: CASSPTGADTQYF; DNA: TGTGCCAGCAGTCCCACGGGGGCAGATACGCAGTATTTT
D: NA; V: TRBV11-1; size: NA; J: TRBJ2-7; CDR3: CASSSRIPFPGHRDEQYF; DNA: TGTGCCAGCAGCTCGCGGATACCGTTCCCGGGACACAGAGACGAGCAGTACTTC
D: TRBD1; V: TRBV7-2; size: few; J: TRBJ2-2; CDR3: CASSFGQGSGELFF; DNA: TGTGCCAGCAGCTTCGGACAGGGATCCGGGGAGCTGTTTTTT
D: NA; V: TRBV11-2; size: few; J: TRBJ1-1; CDR3: CASSLDRGAGNTEAFF; DNA: TGTGCCAGCAGCTTAGATCGTGGGGCCGGGAACACTGAAGCTTTCTTT
D: TRBD1; V: TRBV18; size: few; J: TRBJ1-1; CDR3: CASSLNTGGLREAFF; DNA: TGTGCCAGCTCACTAAACACAGGGGGGCTTAGGGAAGCTTTCTTT
D: TRBD1; V: TRBV9; size: NA; J: TRBJ2-7; CDR3: CASSAKWDRGQYEQYF; DNA: TGTGCCAGCAGCGCAAAATGGGACAGGGGACAATACGAGCAGTACTTC
D: TRBD1; V: TRBV10-1; size: NA; J: TRBJ1-6; CDR3: CASRDDRDRSPLHF; DNA: TGCGCCAGCAGGGATGACAGGGATCGGTCACCCCTCCACTTT
D: NA; V: TRBV7-8; size: NA; J: TRBJ1-1; CDR3: CASSSTGFTEAFF; DNA: TGTGCCAGCAGCTCTACAGGGTTCACTGAAGCTTTCTTT
D: NA; V: TRBV7-7; size: NA; J: TRBJ1-5; CDR3: CASSLGQYQPQHF; DNA: TGTGCTAGCAGCTTAGGCCAGTATCAGCCCCAGCATTTT
D: TRBD1; V: TRBV18; size: few; J: TRBJ1-1; CDR3: CASSTGVNTEAFF; DNA: TGTGCCAGCTCTACAGGGGTCAACACTGAAGCTTTCTTT
D: NA; V: TRBV15; size: few; J: TRBJ2-2; CDR3: CATSRTGTGLRAGELFF; DNA: NA
D: TRBD2; V: TRBV7-7; size: few; J: TRBJ2-2; CDR3: CASSRRLAPAGELFF; DNA: TGTGCTAGCAGCCGCCGACTAGCTCCCGCCGGGGAGCTGTTTTTT
D: TRBD1; V: TRBV5-1; size: few; J: TRBJ2-5; CDR3: CASSLMGQGGETQYF; DNA: TGCGCCAGCAGCTTGATGGGACAGGGCGGAGAGACCCAGTACTTC
D: TRBD2; V: TRBV29-1; size: few; J: TRBJ2-1; CDR3: CSVVGDYRNEQFF; DNA: TGCAGCGTTGTCGGGGACTACCGAAATGAGCAGTTCTTC
D: NA; V: TRBV27; size: NA; J: TRBJ1-1; CDR3: CASSLLSGNTEAFF; DNA: TGTGCCAGCAGTTTACTCAGTGGGAACACTGAAGCTTTCTTT
D: NA; V: TRBV5-4; size: few; J: TRBJ1-2; CDR3: CASGDRGGLGYTF; DNA: TGTGCCAGCGGGGATAGGGGGGGGCTTGGCTACACCTTC
D: NA; V: TRBV27; size: NA; J: TRBJ1-2; CDR3: CASSDSLLGAYGYTF; DNA: TGTGCCAGCAGTGACTCCCTCCTTGGGGCCTATGGCTACACCTTC
D: NA; V: TRBV10-3; size: NA; J: TRBJ2-6; CDR3: CAINGQGKGPGANVLTF; DNA: TGTGCCATCAACGGGCAGGGAAAAGGGCCTGGGGCCAACGTCCTGACTTTC
D: NA; V: TRBV29-1; size: NA; J: TRBJ2-6; CDR3: CSVEEPLARESPISGANVLTF; DNA: TGCAGCGTTGAAGAGCCTCTAGCTCGGGAGAGCCCCATCTCTGGGGCCAACGTCCTGACTTTC
D: TRBD2; V: TRBV6-6; size: few; J: TRBJ2-7; CDR3: CASMFQGGTYEQYF; DNA: TGTGCCAGCATGTTCCAGGGAGGGACCTACGAGCAGTACTTC
D: TRBD2; V: TRBV6-1; size: NA; J: TRBJ2-2; CDR3: CASRGGDTGELFF; DNA: TGTGCCAGCAGGGGGGGGGACACCGGGGAGCTGTTTTTT
D: NA; V: TRBV5-4; size: NA; J: TRBJ2-2; CDR3: CASSGEQGPNTGELFF; DNA: TGTGCCAGCAGCGGAGAACAGGGCCCCAACACCGGGGAGCTGTTTTTT
D: NA; V: TRBV21-1; size: few; J: TRBJ1-1; CDR3: CASSKRGSGTEAFF; DNA: TGTGCCAGCAGCAAAAGGGGATCGGGCACTGAAGCTTTCTTT
D: TRBD1; V: TRBV28; size: NA; J: TRBJ2-7; CDR3: CASTMTGGSYEQYF; DNA: TGTGCCAGCACCATGACAGGGGGATCCTACGAGCAGTACTTC
D: TRBD2; V: TRBV7-9; size: few; J: TRBJ2-1; CDR3: CASSPSIAGVHNEQFF; DNA: TGTGCCAGCAGCCCGTCGATAGCGGGAGTCCACAATGAGCAGTTCTTC
D: NA; V: TRBV6-5; size: few; J: TRBJ1-5; CDR3: CASSSGQINRPQHF; DNA: TGTGCCAGCAGTAGCGGACAGATAAATCGGCCCCAGCATTTT
D: TRBD2; V: TRBV6-4; size: NA; J: TRBJ2-1; CDR3: CASSALAGAYNEQFF; DNA: TGTGCCAGCAGCGCACTAGCGGGAGCCTACAATGAGCAGTTCTTC